Below are 6 T cell receptor beta chains sequenced from a single sample in a study of radiotherapy plus CTLA-4 blockade in lung cancer (dated by TCRdb to the late 2010s). Libraries were made using the immunoSEQ multiplex PCR assay. TCRdb's version of the immuneACCESS table is confined to in-frame rearrangements and falls short of the full clone set. An unresolved V gene accounts for under half of the shortfall where checked; the remainder is of unknown origin. The sample table lists under 90,000 clones, more than 70% of them with a count of one. Of the sample, around an eighth falls within the top ten clones. Sequencing was performed on peripheral blood, taken from a patient treated with radiotherapy plus ipilimumab. The origin of the receptors is a human donor with non-small cell lung cancer that progressed on radiotherapy plus ipilimumab.

This chain connects TRBV11-2 to TRBJ2-5; TRBD1 might be the D (5 bases). The CDR3 is made up of 14 amino acids. Between the trimmed V and J ends, which lost 5 bases and 2 bases, there was a span of 12 bases. Germline CDR1 reads SGHAT; CDR2 reads FQNNGV. CDR3 in DNA: TGTGCCAGCAGCGTAACCAGGGTACAAGAGACCCAGTACTTC. Its translation is CASSVTRVQETQYF.

This clone was seen more than once but under ten times. The chain uses TRBV5-6 and TRBJ2-7, with no clear D. CDR3 length equals 13 residues. The V gene's germline CDR1 is SGHDT and CDR2 YYEEEE. The V gene lost 0 bases and the J gene lost 5 bases, with 9 bases spanning the gap. This chain's CDR3 is CASSLGTGHEQYF. For the CDR3, the DNA is TGTGCCAGCAGCTTGGGGACGGGCCACGAGCAGTACTTC.

The chain employs TRBV10-2 and TRBJ2-3; possibly TRBD2 for D (6 bases). Trimming pared 2 bases from V and 2 bases from J, leaving 14 bases between. Germline loops: CDR1 WSHSY, CDR2 SAAADI. The CDR3 consists of 16 residues. The CDR3 sequence: CASSEALGGDTDTQYF. CDR3 DNA: TGCGCCAGCAGTGAGGCTCTTGGCGGGGACACAGATACGCAGTATTTT.

The chain combines TRBV5-1 with TRBJ2-4; 8 nucleotides agree with TRBD2. CDR1 is SGHRS and CDR2 is YFSETQ in the germline V gene. V was pared by 0 bases and J by 5 bases, with 4 bases of the junction left unmatched. CDR3 length: 15 amino acids. DNA for the CDR3: TGCGCCAGCAGCTTGGGAGCGGGGGCCCAAAACATTCAGTACTTC. Translated: CASSLGAGAQNIQYF. Based on the CDR3 plus reference TRBV5-1 and TRBJ2-4, the full variable domain is KAGVTQTPRYLIKTRGQQVTLSCSPISGHRSVSWYQQTPGQGLQFLFEYFSETQRNKGNFPGRFSGRQFSNSRSEMNVSTLELGDSALYLCASSLGAGAQNIQYFGAGTRLSVL.

The chain has TRBV6-6 and TRBJ2-2; D is ambiguous. CDR1 MNHNY and CDR2 SVGAGI come from the germline V gene (reference sequence). This CDR3 has 15 residues. The V gene lost 0 bases and the J gene lost 3 bases, with 8 bases spanning the gap. CDR3 residues: CASSYSWADTGELFF. CDR3 bases: TGTGCCAGCAGTTACTCGTGGGCGGACACCGGGGAGCTGTTTTTT.

The chain is built from TRBV7-2 and TRBJ2-2; possibly TRBD1 or TRBD2 for D (5 bases each). CDR1 is SGHTA, CDR2 FQGNSA, per germline. Between the trimmed V and J ends, which lost 7 bases and 4 bases, there was a span of 13 bases. The CDR3 length is 14 residues. The CDR3 region is CASNLQGATGELFF. The CDR3 region has the DNA TGTGCCAGCAACCTTCAGGGAGCCACCGGGGAGCTGTTTTTT.